These 19 T cell receptor beta chains originate from one sample sequenced in a study of control samples from healthy donors and cancer patients. Sequenced by immunoSEQ multiplex PCR; TCRdb stores in-frame clones only, minus some. The table lists about 110,000 clones, more than 75% of them singletons. Sequenced: PBMCs. Receptors originate from a woman aged 55-69 years with lung cancer.

This CDR3 reads CASSLSADSFATNEKLFF. The CDR3 DNA reads as TGCGCCAGCAGCTTGAGCGCAGACTCCTTTGCAACTAATGAAAAACTGTTTTTT. This chain connects TRBV5-1 to TRBJ1-4; D not resolved. The CDR3 runs to 18 residues. Trimming cost V 1 base and J 0 bases, with 16 bases left between them. CDR1 and CDR2 from the germline V gene are SGHRS and YFSETQ.

CDR3 in DNA: TGCGCCAGCAGCTTGGTACCCGGGAACACTGAAGCTTTCTTT. The encoded protein is CASSLVPGNTEAFF. This rearrangement joins TRBV5-1 to TRBJ1-1; D is undetermined. CDR1 is SGHRS and CDR2 is YFSETQ in the germline V gene. V was pared by 0 bases and J by 1 base, with 7 bases between. The CDR3 is 14 residues long.

This clone was observed once. The chain uses TRBV18 and TRBJ2-1, with 13 nucleotides matching TRBD2. CDR3 length: 17 amino acids. Per germline, CDR1 KGHSH and CDR2 LQKENI. V trimming: 3 bases; J trimming: 7 bases; junction bases outside the gene matches: 9. CDR3 bases: TGTGCCAGCTCACCGAGACTCACTAGCGGGAGGGTTAATGAGCAGTTCTTC. It is translated as CASSPRLTSGRVNEQFF.

The gene calls are TRBV5-4 and TRBJ2-7; D remains ambiguous. Trimming cost V 1 base and J 4 bases, with 12 bases left between them. The CDR3 covers 14 residues. Germline V gene data show CDR1 as SGHNT and CDR2 as YYREEE (reference sequence). In nucleotides, the CDR3 is TGTGCCAGCAGCTTGACCGGGTCCTTATACGAGCAGTACTTC. This sequence encodes CASSLTGSLYEQYF.

The chain is built from TRBV24-1 and TRBJ2-5, with D uncertain. Germline lookup yields CDR1 KGHDR and CDR2 SFDVKD. CDR3 length equals 9 residues. V was pared by 8 bases and J by 13 bases, with 10 bases between. The CDR3 nucleotides are TGTGCCACCAATGCTCAAGTGTACTTC. This sequence encodes CATNAQVYF.

The gene calls are TRBV5-1 and TRBJ1-1; D ambiguous. Germline CDR1 reads SGHRS; CDR2 reads YFSETQ. Trimming took off 9 bases at V and 0 bases at J, with 18 bases between the two ends. The CDR3 totals 15 residues. The chain's CDR3 is CATRSGPGLNTEAFF. The CDR3 coding sequence is TGCGCCACCAGGAGCGGGCCGGGATTGAACACTGAAGCTTTCTTT.

In its sample, this clone was seen once. This chain uses TRBV7-9 with TRBJ1-1; D perhaps matches TRBD1 (5 bases). The germline V gene has CDR1 SEHNR and CDR2 FQNEAQ (reference sequence). Trimming stripped 0 bases from V and 4 bases from J, with 12 bases between. This CDR3 comprises 15 residues. The CDR3 DNA sequence: TGTGCCAGCAGCTTAGCGGGACTCGGGGGCACTGAAGCTTTCTTT. This gives the protein CASSLAGLGGTEAFF.

The CDR3 region has the DNA TGTGCCAGCTCCTCAAGGCGAGGACAGGGGAGTGAAAAACTGTTTTTT. It yields the protein CASSSRRGQGSEKLFF. This chain uses TRBV25-1 with TRBJ1-4, with TRBD1 identical over 9 bases. This CDR3 is built from 16 residues. V was pared by 8 bases and J by 7 bases, with 14 bases of the junction left unmatched. Germline CDR1 is MGHDK and CDR2 is SYGVNS.

This chain joins TRBV7-9 and TRBJ1-2, with D possibly matching TRBD1 (6 bases). With 3 bases removed from V and 8 bases from J, the gap between germline ends came to 13 bases. This CDR3 comprises 13 residues. CDR1 and CDR2 from the germline V gene are SEHNR and FQNEAQ (reference sequence). This CDR3 is CASSFSGDKGYTF. In DNA, the CDR3 is TGTGCCAGCAGCTTTTCAGGGGATAAAGGCTACACCTTC.

The V and J genes are TRBV7-9 and TRBJ2-3, with D uncertain. Germline CDR1 and CDR2: SEHNR and FQNEAQ (reference sequence). Trimming shortened V by 5 bases and J by 3 bases, and 15 bases separated the two germline ends. The CDR3 spans 15 residues. The CDR3 is CASSRDLGRTDTQYF. DNA for the CDR3: TGTGCCAGCAGCCGAGATTTAGGACGGACAGATACGCAGTATTTT.

This chain joins TRBV5-4 and TRBJ2-5; D may be TRBD1 (6 bases). CDR1 and CDR2 from the germline V gene are SGHNT and YYREEE (reference sequence). V was shortened by 4 bases and J by 2 bases, with 12 bases between the two germline ends. The CDR3 has 14 residues. The chain's CDR3 is CASSTGQQQETQYF. CDR3 nucleotides: TGTGCCAGCAGCACCGGACAGCAACAAGAGACCCAGTACTTC.

The chain is built from TRBV29-1 and TRBJ1-1; D is unclear. This CDR3 has 12 amino acids. Germline V lookup: CDR1 SQVTM, CDR2 ANQGSEA. The V and J ends lost 3 bases and 3 bases respectively, with 8 bases between them. CDR3 coding DNA: TGCAGCGTTGAGGGCAGCTACACTGAAGCTTTCTTT. Protein: CSVEGSYTEAFF.

The chain carries TRBV7-9 and TRBJ2-3; D unresolved. This CDR3 has 12 amino acids. Germline V gives CDR1 SEHNR, CDR2 FQNEAQ (reference sequence). Trimming cost V 4 bases and J 4 bases, with 6 bases left between them. CDR3 nucleotides: TGTGCCAGCAGCTCACAGTCAGATACGCAGTATTTT. Translation gives CASSSQSDTQYF.

The chain recombines TRBV6-5 with TRBJ1-1; tentatively, D is TRBD1 (5 bases). This CDR3 spans 14 amino acids. Per the germline V gene, CDR1 is MNHEY and CDR2 is SVGAGI. V was cut by 7 bases and J by 4 bases, with 16 bases left in between. CDR3: CASKMDNVVTEAFF. The DNA for the CDR3 is TGTGCCAGCAAAATGGACAATGTAGTCACTGAAGCTTTCTTT.

The chain is built from TRBV15 and TRBJ1-5; 7 bases map to TRBD1. J was trimmed by 2 bases and V by 9 bases; bases with no gene match: 4. Germline V gene lookup returns CDR1 LNHNV and CDR2 YYDKDF (reference sequence). The CDR3 spans 13 residues. This chain's CDR3 is CATSTGGNQPQHF. As DNA, the CDR3 is TGTGCCACTTCCACAGGGGGCAATCAGCCCCAGCATTTT.

V usage is TRBV6-4 and J usage is TRBJ1-6; perhaps TRBD1 as D (5 bases). Germline CDR1 and CDR2: MRHNA and SNTAGT. This CDR3 has 17 residues. The ends were cut back, 6 bases at V and 7 bases at J, with 22 bases in the middle. CDR3 DNA sequence: TGTGCCAGCAGAAATTGGGGGAGGGGCCATTGGAATTCACCCCTCCACTTT. It translates to CASRNWGRGHWNSPLHF.

The CDR3 loop is CASSQIHSGRTSYNEQFF. The CDR3, as DNA: TGCGCCAGCAGCCAGATCCATAGCGGGCGAACCTCCTACAATGAGCAGTTCTTC. The V gene is TRBV4-3, the J gene TRBJ2-1; 7 nucleotides agree with TRBD2. CDR3 length: 18 residues. After removal of 3 bases from V and 0 bases from J, the junction contained 11 bases not matched to a gene. CDR1 is LGHNA, CDR2 YSLEER, per germline.

The J gene is TRBJ2-2, the V gene TRBV7-9; D remains ambiguous. The CDR3 is 13 amino acids. The ends were cut back, 1 base at V and 7 bases at J, with 7 bases in the middle. Germline V gives CDR1 SEHNR, CDR2 FQNEAQ (reference sequence). As DNA, the CDR3 is TGTGCCAGCAGCTTAGTACTTTACGGGGAGCTGTTTTTT. Translation gives CASSLVLYGELFF.

V usage is TRBV27 and J usage is TRBJ1-1; tentatively, D is TRBD1 (5 bases). Germline V gene data show CDR1 as MNHEY and CDR2 as SMNVEV (reference sequence). Trimming took 3 bases from V and 6 from J, leaving 11 bases between them. The CDR3 loop spans 13 amino acids. CDR3 region: CASSFQGRAEAFF. The CDR3 bases are TGTGCCAGCAGTTTTCAGGGAAGGGCTGAAGCTTTCTTT.